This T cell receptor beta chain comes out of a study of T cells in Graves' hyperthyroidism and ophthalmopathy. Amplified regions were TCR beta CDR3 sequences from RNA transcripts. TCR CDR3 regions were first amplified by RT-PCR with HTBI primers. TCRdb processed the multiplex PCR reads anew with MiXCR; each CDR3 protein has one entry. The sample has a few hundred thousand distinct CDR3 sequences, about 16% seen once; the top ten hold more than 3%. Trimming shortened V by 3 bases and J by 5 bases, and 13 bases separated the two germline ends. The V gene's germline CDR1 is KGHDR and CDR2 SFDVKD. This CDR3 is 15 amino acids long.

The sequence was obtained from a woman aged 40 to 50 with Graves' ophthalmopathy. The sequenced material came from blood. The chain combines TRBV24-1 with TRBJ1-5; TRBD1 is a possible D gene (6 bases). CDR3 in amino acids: CATSDGGGRDQPQHF. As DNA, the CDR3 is TGTGCCACCAGTGATGGCGGGGGGCGCGATCAGCCCCAGCATTTT.